The clone carrying this T cell receptor (beta chain) was detected only a few times. Its antigen is not identified. This specimen comes from a study of blood T cells in healthy people across ages. Findings and limits, study-wide: The unknown donor CMV status may have confounded expanded clonotype changes. When set beside aged donors, long-lived donors presented more naive CD4+ cells and higher diversity.

The donors, aged roughly 6 to 90, were healthy Caucasians from Russia. The second PCR ran 7 to 11 cycles with a sample-barcoded 5' primer and J-beta primers. Each TCR beta cDNA got a 12-nucleotide random molecular identifier. TCRdb reprocessed the 5' RACE reads with MiXCR, giving one entry per CDR3 protein. Of about 800,000 distinct CDR3 sequences in the sample, 58% were seen once. The CDR3 is 11 amino acids. The V end lost 8 bases, the J end lost 4 bases, and 10 bases lay between the germline ends. The germline gives CDR1 SQVTM, CDR2 ANQGSEA. The sequence was collected from a young man in good health. The rearrangement links TRBV29-1 to TRBJ2-3; D remains unclear. Sequenced input: blood. The CDR3 sequence: CSPEYSDTQYF. CDR3 DNA: TGCAGCCCCGAATATTCAGATACGCAGTATTTT.